This T cell receptor (beta chain) was found in a study of blood T cell repertoires in COVID-19. Whole-study context: Specimens from acute and convalescent COVID-19 originated in the United States, Italy and Spain. Sample material is recorded as cDNA or gDNA derived from T cells, B-cell-depleted T cells, or PBMCs.

Original handling: Quantification of nucleated cells was approximated via reference gene primer amplification. Here immunoSEQ multiplex PCR was the method, and the copy in TCRdb shows in-frame clones only, minus some. V, J and clone size were drawn from that table, and D and trimming were deduced from the DNA. The sample holds 200,000 to 250,000 clones, around 88% seen once. Sequenced input: peripheral blood. The sequence came from a woman aged 25 to 39 who had recovered from COVID-19.

This CDR3 reads CAIKYGQGDSYEQYF. The DNA of the CDR3 is TGTGCCATCAAATACGGACAGGGAGACTCCTACGAGCAGTACTTC. The gene calls are TRBV10-3 and TRBJ2-7; 8 nucleotides agree with TRBD1. The V segment lost 7 bases and the J segment 0 bases; nucleotides outside the gene matches: 8. This CDR3 is built from 15 residues. Germline-derived CDR1 and CDR2 are ENHRY and SYGVKD.